The sequence of this T cell receptor beta chain was determined in a study of T cell changes during pregnancy in multiple sclerosis. The table came from immunoSEQ multiplex PCR; TCRdb's copy has only in-frame clones and leaves some out. The table shows 40,000 to 45,000 clones, with more than 90% occurring only once. CDR1 and CDR2 (germline): SNHLY, FYNNEI. CDR3 length equals 12 residues. V lost 6 bases and J lost 6, with 8 bases in between. The source material was CD4+ T cells from peripheral blood mononuclear cells, sampled in the second trimester of pregnancy. The rearrangement joins TRBV2 to TRBJ2-2; D is unresolved. This TCR derives from a female donor in good health, enrolled as a control in a pregnancy study. The CDR3 DNA is TGTGCCAGCAGCTTAGAAGCCGGGGAGCTGTTTTTT. Its translation: CASSLEAGELFF.